The 17 T cell receptor beta chains below all came from one sample that was sequenced in a study of blood T cell repertoires in COVID-19. TCRdb keeps only in-frame clones here, not all; method: immunoSEQ multiplex PCR. The sample records 140,000 to 150,000 clones, more than 75% being singletons. Sequencing was performed on PBMCs or T cells enriched from blood (not recorded which). These receptors originate from a woman aged 50 to 60 who had recovered from COVID-19.

J is TRBJ1-4 and V is TRBV2; TRBD1 might be the D (5 bases). This CDR3 comprises 16 residues. Germline CDR1 reads SNHLY; CDR2 reads FYNNEI. The V end lost 3 bases, the J end lost 0 bases, and 11 bases lay between the germline ends. The CDR3 nucleotides are TGTGCCAGCAGTGATGACAGCCCAGCAACTAATGAAAAACTGTTTTTT. Translated, it gives CASSDDSPATNEKLFF.

This chain joins TRBV5-5 and TRBJ2-7; a weak D match, TRBD1 (6 bases). The CDR3 sequence is 14 residues long. V lost 0 bases, J lost 0 bases, and 7 bases lay in between. Looked up from germline, CDR1 is SGHKS and CDR2 is YYEKEE (reference sequence). The CDR3 spells CASSLEGGSYEQYV. DNA for the CDR3: TGTGCCAGCAGCTTGGAAGGGGGCTCCTACGAGCAGTACGTC.

The rearrangement uses TRBV10-1 and TRBJ1-5; D remains ambiguous. CDR1 is WNHNN, CDR2 SYGVQD, per germline (reference sequence). Trimming took off 2 bases at V and 9 bases at J, with 11 bases between the two ends. CDR3 size: 13 residues. CDR3 nucleotide sequence: TGCGCCAGCAGTGAGAACGGTAACTCGCCCCAGCATTTT. Translating it yields CASSENGNSPQHF.

This CDR3 is CASSATAGGRETQYF. CDR3 sequence (DNA): TGTGCCAGCAGTGCAACAGCGGGGGGGCGAGAGACCCAGTACTTC. The chain joins TRBV25-1 to TRBJ2-5, with TRBD2 matching over 10 bases. Looked up from germline, CDR1 is MGHDK and CDR2 is SYGVNS. Trimming removed 4 bases from V and 4 bases from J; junction bases left unmatched: 6. The CDR3 consists of 15 residues.

This clone appeared a few times. The V and J genes are TRBV4-2 and TRBJ1-6; TRBD1 aligns across 7 bases. The CDR3 totals 16 residues. V was clipped by 0 bases and J by 12 bases; unmatched bases: 11. CDR1 LGHNA and CDR2 YNFKEQ come from the germline V gene. This chain's CDR3 is CASSQELDRAGKPLHF. The CDR3 coding sequence is TGTGCCAGCAGCCAAGAATTAGACAGGGCGGGAAAACCCCTCCACTTT.

The chain has TRBV2 and TRBJ1-1, with no clear D. The CDR3 runs to 13 residues. V lost 11 bases to trimming and J lost 3 bases, with 16 bases between them. CDR1 is SNHLY and CDR2 is FYNNEI in the germline V gene. CDR3 region: CACSPESDTEAFF. CDR3 in DNA: TGTGCCTGCTCGCCTGAATCGGACACTGAAGCTTTCTTT.

The V gene is TRBV7-9, the J gene TRBJ2-2, with 11 bases matching TRBD1. Unmatched junction bases numbered 9, after V lost 5 bases and J lost 7 bases. The CDR3 has 16 residues. Germline values: CDR1 SEHNR, CDR2 FQNEAQ (reference sequence). The CDR3 is CASSRGQGEGDGELFF. CDR3 nucleotide sequence: TGTGCCAGCAGCCGGGGACAGGGGGAAGGAGACGGGGAGCTGTTTTTT.

This clone was recorded only once. The chain is built from TRBV19 and TRBJ2-4; D may be TRBD1 (5 bases). CDR1 LNHDA and CDR2 SQIVND come from the germline V gene (reference sequence). V was clipped by 2 bases and J by 4 bases, with 15 bases between them. This CDR3 has 16 amino acids. The CDR3 nucleotides read TGTGCCAGTAGTATATACGCAGGGAACCCAAAAAACATTCAGTACTTC. Protein sequence: CASSIYAGNPKNIQYF.

This chain connects TRBV11-2 to TRBJ1-5; D remains ambiguous. This CDR3 has 14 amino acids. With 0 bases removed from V and 5 bases from J, the gap between germline ends came to 8 bases. Germline V lookup: CDR1 SGHAT, CDR2 FQNNGV. The CDR3 region is CASSLDGLDQPQHF. In DNA, the CDR3 is TGTGCCAGCAGCTTAGATGGGCTGGATCAGCCCCAGCATTTT.

The rearrangement links TRBV19 to TRBJ2-1, with a weak D call TRBD2 (6 bases). The CDR3 is 12 amino acids. Trimming pared 7 bases from V and 8 bases from J, leaving 12 bases between. CDR1 and CDR2 (germline): LNHDA, SQIVND (reference sequence). The CDR3 protein is CASIGTFYEQFF. CDR3 bases: TGTGCCAGTATAGGGACTTTTTATGAGCAGTTCTTC.

The V and J genes are TRBV28 and TRBJ2-7; TRBD1 aligns across 12 bases. The CDR3 totals 15 residues. Germline V gene lookup returns CDR1 MDHEN and CDR2 SYDVKM. With 6 bases clipped from V and 5 bases from J, the junction kept 8 bases outside the gene matches. DNA for the CDR3: TGTGCCAGCAGCTCGCCCGGGACAGGGGGCGACGAGCAGTACTTC. Amino acid sequence: CASSSPGTGGDEQYF.

This clone was detected a few times. The chain uses TRBV2 and TRBJ1-4; D perhaps matches TRBD1 (6 bases). CDR3 length: 15 residues. Trimming removed 7 bases at V and 7 bases at J, with 19 bases between. Germline V gene data show CDR1 as SNHLY and CDR2 as FYNNEI. The CDR3 DNA follows: TGTGCCAGCAAGGGGGGGCACGGACAAGGTGAAAAACTGTTTTTT. Amino acid sequence: CASKGGHGQGEKLFF. Looking up the rest from reference TRBV2 and TRBJ1-4 gives the full variable domain: EPEVTQTPSHQVTQMGQEVILRCVPISNHLYFYWYRQILGQKVEFLVSFYNNEISEKSEIFDDQFSVERPDGSNFTLKIRSTKLEDSAMYFCASKGGHGQGEKLFFGSGTQLSVL.

This clone was recorded a few times. This chain links TRBV29-1 with TRBJ1-1; D possibly corresponds to TRBD1 (6 bases). The germline V gene has CDR1 SQVTM and CDR2 ANQGSEA. CDR3 length equals 12 residues. V lost 2 bases and J lost 4, with 8 bases in between. The CDR3 here is CSVEIGGTEAFF. In DNA form, the CDR3 reads TGCAGCGTTGAAATAGGGGGCACTGAAGCTTTCTTT.

The chain employs TRBV5-4 and TRBJ1-1; D is uncertain. Germline values: CDR1 SGHNT, CDR2 YYREEE (reference sequence). The CDR3 length is 15 residues. Trimming removed 4 bases from V and 0 bases from J, with 13 bases in between. The CDR3 nucleotides are TGTGCCAGCAGCACCGATGCGGCTATGAACACTGAAGCTTTCTTT. Translating gives CASSTDAAMNTEAFF.

Here the CDR3 DNA reads TGTGCCAGCAGCCAAGATTGGTACAGAAGTGATGGCTACACCTTC. It encodes CASSQDWYRSDGYTF. This chain joins TRBV3-1 (or the pseudogene TRBV3-2) and TRBJ1-2; D is unclear. This CDR3 contains 15 residues. Germline V gene data show CDR1 as LGHDT and CDR2 as YNNKEL (reference sequence). V lost 0 bases and J lost 6, with 14 bases in between.

V gene TRBV6-4 combines with J gene TRBJ1-2; 7 bases fit TRBD1. Germline lookup yields CDR1 MRHNA and CDR2 SNTAGT. This CDR3 spans 15 amino acids. V lost 3 bases, J lost 8 bases, and 12 bases stayed unmatched. The CDR3 coding sequence is TGTGCCAGCAGTGAGTCGGGGACAGTCATGGCCGGCTACACCTTC. The encoded protein is CASSESGTVMAGYTF.

V is TRBV7-9 and J is TRBJ1-1; no reliable D call. Trimming left V 1 base short and J 3 bases short, with 9 bases between. This CDR3 spans 14 amino acids. Looked up from germline, CDR1 is SEHNR and CDR2 is FQNEAQ (reference sequence). The CDR3: CASSLGAADTEAFF. Written as DNA, the CDR3 is TGTGCCAGCAGCTTAGGGGCAGCTGACACTGAAGCTTTCTTT.